These T cell receptor beta chains were read from a single sample in a study of post-analysis software for immune sequencing data. Using its own MiXCR run on the PCR reads, TCRdb lists one record per CDR3 protein. The sample contains about 430,000 distinct CDR3 sequences, 30% to 40% of which appear only once. The source material was blood. These receptors all come from a girl aged 2 to 9 with multiple sclerosis. Each CDR3 is given with its conserved first and last residue.

v_gene,j_gene,CDR3aa
TRBV20-1,TRBJ2-5,CSATRTGAVTQYF
TRBV12-3/TRBV12-4,TRBJ2-1,CASSLPTVAYNEQFF
TRBV27,TRBJ2-5,CASSSTGQGKLGETQYF
TRBV5-1,TRBJ1-1,CASSQGTDGTEAFF
TRBV12-3/TRBV12-4,TRBJ1-5,CASTRTGLYSNQPQHF
TRBV29-1,TRBJ2-7,CSSSAGRGEQYF
TRBV6-5,TRBJ2-3,CASSYIPGLAGGRTDTQYF
TRBV28,TRBJ2-3,CASTLGGRKGDTQYF
TRBV7-6,TRBJ2-1,CASSPISGGRYNKQFF
TRBV24-1,TRBJ1-5,CATSEPDRVQPQHF
TRBV7-2,TRBJ2-1,CASSLARGTYNEQFF
TRBV4-2,TRBJ1-6,CASSQAFRQRSFSPLHF
TRBV6-5,TRBJ1-2,CASRPGTGDGYTF
TRBV12-3/TRBV12-4,TRBJ2-7,CASSSPETSGEEQYF
TRBV5-5,TRBJ2-4,CASSADRDGIQYF
TRBV20-1,TRBJ2-5,CSAEERGQGQGTQYF
TRBV29-1,NA,CSVERTSGTSLQETQYF
TRBV4-2,TRBJ2-1,CATGGGPSNEQFF
TRBV10-3,TRBJ2-7,CAILKTSGAYEQYF
TRBV5-1,NA,CASSLTQNIQYF
TRBV4-3,TRBJ2-4,CASSQGSGGETKNIQYF
TRBV2,TRBJ2-1,CAGSGTSGRFPYNEQFF
TRBV14,TRBJ1-1,CASSQVWGTEAFF
TRBV14,TRBJ2-1,CASSQKKQYNEQFF
TRBV20-1,TRBJ2-3,CSAEAGTSTDTQYF
TRBV13,TRBJ2-7,CASSLGDAAYEQYF
TRBV15,TRBJ2-5,CATSRDLAGGPQETQYF
TRBV5-1,TRBJ2-4,CASSLYGAKNIQYF
TRBV27,TRBJ1-6,CASSFRASVYNSPLHF
TRBV6-2/TRBV6-3,TRBJ2-1,CASSYTSGVYNEQFF
TRBV6-5,TRBJ1-4,CASSYIGQGEKLFF
TRBV6-6,TRBJ2-3,CASSSAVIADTQYF
TRBV6-5,TRBJ1-1,CASSLDRTNTEAFF
TRBV12-3/TRBV12-4,TRBJ2-3,CASSWNTQYF
TRBV20-1,TRBJ2-5,CSASMGHSQETQYF
TRBV27,TRBJ2-1,CASSLSPSGRGEQFF